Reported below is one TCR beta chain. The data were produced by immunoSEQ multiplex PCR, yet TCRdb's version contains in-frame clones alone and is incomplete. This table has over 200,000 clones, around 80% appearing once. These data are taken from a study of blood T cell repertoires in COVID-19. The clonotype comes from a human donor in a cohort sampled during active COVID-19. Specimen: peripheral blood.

CDR3 amino acids: CASIQSQGVNTEAFF. In DNA, the CDR3 is TGTGCCAGCATCCAATCACAGGGAGTGAACACTGAAGCTTTCTTT. The V and J genes are TRBV28 and TRBJ1-1; possible D gene TRBD1, 6 bases. The CDR3 extends over 15 amino acids. Trimming cost V 7 bases and J 0 bases, with 15 bases left between them. Germline V CDR1 and CDR2: MDHEN, SYDVKM.